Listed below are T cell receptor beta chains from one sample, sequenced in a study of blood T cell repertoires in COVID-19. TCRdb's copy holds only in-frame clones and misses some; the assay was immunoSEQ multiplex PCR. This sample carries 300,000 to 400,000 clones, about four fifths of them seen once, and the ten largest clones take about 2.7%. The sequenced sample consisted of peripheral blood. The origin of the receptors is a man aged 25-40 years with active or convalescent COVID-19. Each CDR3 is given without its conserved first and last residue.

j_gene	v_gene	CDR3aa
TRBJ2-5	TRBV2	ASSEMWDRGRETQY
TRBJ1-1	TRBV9	ASSSRQGPYF
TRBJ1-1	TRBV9	ASSVVQGGTEAF
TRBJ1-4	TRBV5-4	ASSPRDRGPEKLF
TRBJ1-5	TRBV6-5	ASSPEMNQPQH
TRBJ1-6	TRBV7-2	ASSLADSFSPLH
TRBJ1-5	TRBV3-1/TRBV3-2	ASSRGTGGSQPQH
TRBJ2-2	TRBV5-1	ASSSGGGIPGELF
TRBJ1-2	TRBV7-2	ASSTRDIANYGYT
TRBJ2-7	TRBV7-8	ASSLQGLPYEQY
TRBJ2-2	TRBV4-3	ASSQVLAGEYTGELF
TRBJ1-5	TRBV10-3	AISEPGGINQPQH
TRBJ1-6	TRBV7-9	ASSFGGRQGGSPLH
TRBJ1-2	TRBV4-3	ASSQDGGAAYGYT
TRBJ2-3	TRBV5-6	ASSLVAGGDTQY
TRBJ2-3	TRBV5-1	ASSGRDRGTDTQY
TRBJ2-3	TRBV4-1	ASSQVSFRGTDTQY
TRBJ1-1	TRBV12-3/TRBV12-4	ASSRGGVTEAF
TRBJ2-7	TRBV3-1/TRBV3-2	ASSPEVAGGRLAQY
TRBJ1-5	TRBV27	ASSFVGAGNQPQH
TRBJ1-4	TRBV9	ASSVSTTTNEKLF
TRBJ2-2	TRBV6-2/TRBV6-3	ASSYPSLMGSGRATGELF
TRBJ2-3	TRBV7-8	ASSFGSPDTQY
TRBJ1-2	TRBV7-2	ASSFTRGGYGYT
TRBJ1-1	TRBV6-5	ASSYGGRTEAF
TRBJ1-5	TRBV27	ASSLSRGNQPQH
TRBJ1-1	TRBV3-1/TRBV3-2	ASSLFLGAGPTEAF
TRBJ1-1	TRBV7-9	ASSLQGATEAF
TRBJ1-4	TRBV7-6	ASSRLGRLNEKLF
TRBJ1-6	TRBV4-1	ASSESQGTNNSPLH
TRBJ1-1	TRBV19	ASRSGLNTEAF
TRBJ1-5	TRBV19	ASTGQYINQPQH
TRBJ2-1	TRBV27	ASSLAYGSNEQF
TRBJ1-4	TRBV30	AWSVLGTGNEKLF
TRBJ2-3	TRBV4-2	ASSQDGGAGAQY
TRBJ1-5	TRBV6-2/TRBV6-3	ASSRGTNQPQH
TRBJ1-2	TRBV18	ASSSGTGEYGYT
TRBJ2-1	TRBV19	ASSIQAGGGYNEQF
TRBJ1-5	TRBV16	ASSHGGWDNQPQH
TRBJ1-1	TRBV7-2	ASSLWARGSTEAF
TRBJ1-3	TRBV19	ASSTQAGNTIY
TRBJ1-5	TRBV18	ASSPLDNQPQH
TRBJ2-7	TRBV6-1	ASSGLEGAAPREQY
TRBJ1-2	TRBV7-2	ASSQREVRANYGYT
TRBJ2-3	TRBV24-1	ATSDLGRSTDTQY
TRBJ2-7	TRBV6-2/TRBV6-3	ASSYSTSGGAYEQY
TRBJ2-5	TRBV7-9	ASSFRGRGETQY
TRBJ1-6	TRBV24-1	ATSDSRTGGLSPLH
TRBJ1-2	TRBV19	ASSPRLLNYGYT
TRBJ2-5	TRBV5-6	ASSLRGDGRETQY
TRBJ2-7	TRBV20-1	SVDSYEQY
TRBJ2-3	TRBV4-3	ASSRRSGVADTQY
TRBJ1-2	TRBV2	ASSPDSYGYT
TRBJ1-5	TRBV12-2	ASRLRQGSNQPQH
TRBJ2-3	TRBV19	ASSPRNRGWVTDTQY
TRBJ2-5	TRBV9	ASSRGLAGGGGETQY
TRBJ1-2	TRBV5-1	ASSYEQGLDGYT
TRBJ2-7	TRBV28	ASSTREGSAYEQY
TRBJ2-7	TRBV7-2	ASSFGGSRYEQY